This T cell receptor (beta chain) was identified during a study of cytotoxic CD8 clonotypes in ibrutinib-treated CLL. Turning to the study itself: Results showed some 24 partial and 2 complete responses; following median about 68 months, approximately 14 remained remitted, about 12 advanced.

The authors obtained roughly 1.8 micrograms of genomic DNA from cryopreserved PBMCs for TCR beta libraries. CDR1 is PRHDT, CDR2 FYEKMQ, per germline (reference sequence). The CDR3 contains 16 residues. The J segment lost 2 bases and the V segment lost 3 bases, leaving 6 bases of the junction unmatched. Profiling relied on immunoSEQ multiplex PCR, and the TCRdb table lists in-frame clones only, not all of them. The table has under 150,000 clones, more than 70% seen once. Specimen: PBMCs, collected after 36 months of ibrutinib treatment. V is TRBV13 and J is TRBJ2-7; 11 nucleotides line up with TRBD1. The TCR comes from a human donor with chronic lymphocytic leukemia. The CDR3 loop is CASSFQPGQGAYEQYF. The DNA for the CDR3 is TGTGCCAGCAGCTTCCAACCGGGACAGGGGGCCTACGAGCAGTACTTC.